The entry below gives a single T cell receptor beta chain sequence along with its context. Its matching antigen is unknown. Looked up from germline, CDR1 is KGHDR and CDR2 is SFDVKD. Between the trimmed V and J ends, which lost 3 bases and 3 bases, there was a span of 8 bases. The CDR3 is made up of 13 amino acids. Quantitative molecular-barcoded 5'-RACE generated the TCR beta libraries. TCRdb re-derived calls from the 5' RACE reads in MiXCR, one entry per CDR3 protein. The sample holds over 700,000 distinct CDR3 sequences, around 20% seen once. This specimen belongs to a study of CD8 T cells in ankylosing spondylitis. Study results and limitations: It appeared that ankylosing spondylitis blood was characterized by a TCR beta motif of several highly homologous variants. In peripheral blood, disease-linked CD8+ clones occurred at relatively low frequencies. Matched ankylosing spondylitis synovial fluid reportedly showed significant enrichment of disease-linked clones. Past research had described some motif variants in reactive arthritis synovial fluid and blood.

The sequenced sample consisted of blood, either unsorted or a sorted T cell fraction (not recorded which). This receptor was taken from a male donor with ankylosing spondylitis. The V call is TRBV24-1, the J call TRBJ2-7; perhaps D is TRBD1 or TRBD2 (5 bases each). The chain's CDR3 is CATSDGDGYEQYF. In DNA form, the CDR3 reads TGTGCCACCAGTGATGGGGACGGCTACGAGCAGTACTTC.